One sample yielded the 22 T cell receptor beta chains listed below, sequenced in a study of blood T cell repertoires in COVID-19. Profiling relied on immunoSEQ multiplex PCR, and the TCRdb table lists in-frame clones only, not all of them. This table holds 63,000 or so clones, more than 70% found once. Sequenced: peripheral blood. The receptors were gathered from a human donor in a cohort sampled during active COVID-19.

This clone appeared once. The CDR3: CASSYSSGASETQYF. CDR3 nucleotides: TGTGCCAGCAGTTACTCGAGCGGGGCTTCCGAGACCCAGTACTTC. This chain joins TRBV6-5 and TRBJ2-5, with 7 bases that match TRBD2. Germline CDR1 MNHEY, CDR2 SVGAGI. The V gene end was trimmed by 0 bases and the J gene end by 5 bases; junction bases not matched to a gene: 6. This CDR3 has 15 residues.

This chain connects TRBV24-1 to TRBJ2-3; a possible D gene is TRBD2 (6 bases). V was cut by 1 base and J by 4 bases, with 11 bases left in between. The CDR3 extends over 15 amino acids. CDR1 is KGHDR and CDR2 is SFDVKD in the germline V gene. The CDR3 reads CATSDLGSSADTQYF. The CDR3 DNA is TGTGCCACCAGTGATTTAGGGTCTAGCGCAGATACGCAGTATTTT.

The rearrangement uses TRBV11-3 and TRBJ2-1, with 7 positions matching TRBD2. Germline trimming cut 5 bases from V and 7 bases from J; bases unmatched to any gene: 11. Per germline, CDR1 SGHNT and CDR2 YENEEA. This CDR3 comprises 15 residues. The CDR3 spells CASSLGTKPTNEQFF. The CDR3 coding sequence is TGTGCCAGCAGCCTAGGGACTAAACCCACGAATGAGCAGTTCTTC. Combining the CDR3 with reference TRBV11-3 and TRBJ2-1 gives the whole variable domain EAGVVQSPRYKIIEKKQPVAFWCNPISGHNTLYWYLQNLGQGPELLIRYENEEAVDDSQLPKDRFSAERLKGVDSTLKIQPAELGDSAVYLCASSLGTKPTNEQFFGPGTRLTVL.

The chain recombines TRBV7-3 with TRBJ2-1, with no clear D. Trimming stripped 8 bases from V and 2 bases from J, with 10 bases between. The CDR3 loop spans 13 amino acids. Germline V lookup: CDR1 SGHTA, CDR2 FQGTGA. CDR3 loop: CASARGPYNEQFF. CDR3 nucleotides: TGTGCCAGCGCTAGAGGCCCCTACAATGAGCAGTTCTTC.

The chain carries TRBV28 and TRBJ2-2; tentative D call: TRBD2 (6 bases). Germline CDR1 reads MDHEN; CDR2 reads SYDVKM. Trimming stripped 1 base from V and 4 bases from J, with 10 bases between. The length of the CDR3 is 15 residues. The CDR3 nucleotides are TGTGCCAGCAGTTTATTGGGGGGAGGCACCGGGGAGCTGTTTTTT. Its translation: CASSLLGGGTGELFF.

This chain connects TRBV12-1 to TRBJ2-7; TRBD2, the table's D call, lacks a check against the DNA. TRBV12-1 is described as a pseudogene. This CDR3 comprises 17 residues. CDR3 sequence: CASSFARGEEGAYEQYF. The CDR3 bases are TGTGCCAGCAGCTTTGCGCGAGGGGAGGAAGGGGCCTACGAGCAGTACTTC.

The rearrangement links TRBV18 to TRBJ2-7; D unclear. Trimming removed 3 bases at V and 7 bases at J, with 13 bases between. The germline gives CDR1 KGHSH, CDR2 LQKENI. This CDR3 has 13 amino acids. As DNA, the CDR3 is TGTGCCAGCTCACCGAATAGCCGAATGGAGCAGTACTTC. It encodes CASSPNSRMEQYF. The full variable domain, its missing parts supplied by reference TRBV18 and TRBJ2-7, is NAGVMQNPRHLVRRRGQEARLRCSPMKGHSHVYWYRQLPEEGLKFMVYLQKENIIDESGMPKERFSAEFPKEGPSILRIQQVVRGDSAAYFCASSPNSRMEQYFGPGTRLTVT.

The genes are TRBV5-1 and TRBJ2-1, with D unresolved. The CDR3 runs to 11 residues. CDR1 is SGHRS and CDR2 is YFSETQ in the germline V gene. Trimming cost V 4 bases and J 10 bases, with 9 bases left between them. The CDR3 region has the DNA TGCGCCAGCAGCCTTCACCAGGAGCAGTTCTTC. The encoded protein is CASSLHQEQFF.

The chain uses TRBV11-1 and TRBJ2-3, with 8 bases matching TRBD1. This CDR3 is built from 14 residues. Germline CDR1 reads SGHAT; CDR2 reads FQDESV (reference sequence). The V gene end was trimmed by 7 bases and the J gene end by 7 bases; junction bases not matched to a gene: 10. The CDR3 spells CASTSGTGSYTQYF. The CDR3 nucleotides are TGTGCCAGCACCTCCGGGACAGGATCTTATACGCAGTATTTT.

This clone was found a few times. The V call is TRBV29-1, the J call TRBJ1-1; D is unresolved. This CDR3 has 12 amino acids. In germline, CDR1 is SQVTM, CDR2 ANQGSEA. Trimming cost V 3 bases and J 0 bases, with 5 bases left between them. In DNA form, the CDR3 reads TGCAGCGTTGACAGGATGAACACTGAAGCTTTCTTT. Translated, it gives CSVDRMNTEAFF.

V is TRBV6-6 and J is TRBJ1-1; the D gene is possibly TRBD1 (6 bases). Trimming pared 2 bases from V and 7 bases from J, leaving 11 bases between. CDR1 is MNHNY and CDR2 is SVGAGI in the germline V gene (reference sequence). The CDR3 has 13 residues. This chain's CDR3 is CASSYPRQDEAFF. DNA for the CDR3: TGTGCCAGCAGTTACCCCAGACAGGATGAAGCTTTCTTT.

The chain is built from TRBV14 and TRBJ2-3, with 8 bases identical to TRBD1. CDR1 is SGHDN, CDR2 FVKESK, per germline. The CDR3 runs to 17 residues. J was trimmed by 6 bases and V by 2 bases; bases with no gene match: 13. CDR3 sequence reads: CASSQSDRDYRGDTQYF. CDR3 DNA sequence: TGTGCCAGCAGCCAAAGCGACAGAGACTACAGGGGGGATACGCAGTATTTT.

V is TRBV6-2 or TRBV6-3 and J is TRBJ1-5; 7 nucleotides align to TRBD1. Germline assignment: CDR1 MNHEY and CDR2 SVGEGT. The CDR3 spans 16 residues. The V segment lost 6 bases and the J segment 0 bases; nucleotides outside the gene matches: 8. The CDR3 spells CASSPTGAYSNQPQHF. DNA for the CDR3: TGTGCCAGCAGCCCTACAGGGGCCTATAGCAATCAGCCCCAGCATTTT.

This chain uses TRBV5-1 with TRBJ2-7, with 8 bases identical to TRBD1. The germline V gene has CDR1 SGHRS and CDR2 YFSETQ. This CDR3 is built from 15 residues. Trimming took 2 bases from V and 0 from J; bases not matched to a gene: 4. CDR3 sequence reads: CASSLGGTGSYEQYF. CDR3 bases: TGCGCCAGCAGCTTAGGCGGGACAGGCTCCTACGAGCAGTACTTC.

The chain employs TRBV3-1 (or the pseudogene TRBV3-2) and TRBJ2-3, with D perhaps matching TRBD2 (7 bases). The CDR3 runs 17 residues. Trimming removed 4 bases from V and 2 bases from J, with 19 bases in between. The germline CDR1 and CDR2 sequences are LGHDT and YNNKEL (reference sequence). In DNA, the CDR3 is TGTGCCAGCAGCCCCTCGGGGGGCGGTCAGTACACAGATACGCAGTATTTT. It specifies CASSPSGGGQYTDTQYF.

The chain links TRBV3-1 (or the pseudogene TRBV3-2) to TRBJ2-5, with 7 nucleotides matching TRBD2. Germline V gene lookup returns CDR1 LGHDT and CDR2 YNNKEL (reference sequence). This CDR3 comprises 18 residues. Unmatched junction bases numbered 14, after V lost 2 bases and J lost 2 bases. The CDR3 DNA reads as TGTGCCAGCAGCCAACCCCTCTCTAGCGGAGGACTTCAAGAGACCCAGTACTTC. It translates to CASSQPLSSGGLQETQYF.

This clone occurred once. The chain combines TRBV6-5 with TRBJ2-1, with TRBD2 matching over 12 bases. Per the germline V gene, CDR1 is MNHEY and CDR2 is SVGAGI. Unmatched junction bases numbered 3, after V lost 5 bases and J lost 4 bases. The CDR3 contains 15 residues. The CDR3 here is CASSPGLAGYNEQFF. The CDR3 bases are TGTGCCAGCAGTCCTGGACTAGCGGGATACAATGAGCAGTTCTTC.

The chain links TRBV7-9 to TRBJ1-1; perhaps TRBD1 as D (5 bases). Germline-derived CDR1 and CDR2 are SEHNR and FQNEAQ (reference sequence). The CDR3 is made up of 15 amino acids. Trimming pared 2 bases from V and 1 base from J, leaving 11 bases between. The CDR3 DNA reads as TGTGCCAGCAGCTTAAACGGGGGTCCGAACACTGAAGCTTTCTTT. It yields the protein CASSLNGGPNTEAFF.

This clone was counted a single time. V usage is TRBV2 and J usage is TRBJ1-1; D might be TRBD1 (5 bases). This CDR3 has 13 amino acids. CDR1 is SNHLY and CDR2 is FYNNEI in the germline V gene. Trimming removed 8 bases from V and 1 base from J, with 11 bases in between. The CDR3 protein is CASCRQTNTEAFF. In nucleotides, the CDR3 is TGTGCCAGCTGCCGACAGACGAACACTGAAGCTTTCTTT.

V usage is TRBV3-1 (or the pseudogene TRBV3-2) and J usage is TRBJ2-3, with TRBD2 matching over 14 bases. This CDR3 is 16 amino acids long. Trimming removed 4 bases from V and 3 bases from J; junction bases left unmatched: 3. Per germline, CDR1 LGHDT and CDR2 YNNKEL (reference sequence). CDR3 protein: CASSLWTSGRTDTQYF. CDR3 nucleotides: TGTGCCAGCAGCCTCTGGACTAGCGGGAGGACAGATACGCAGTATTTT.

The table lists this clone with a count of one. This chain uses TRBV28 with TRBJ2-1, with D tentatively TRBD2 (7 bases). The length of the CDR3 is 18 residues. Per germline, CDR1 MDHEN and CDR2 SYDVKM. V lost 3 bases, J lost 3 bases, and 21 bases lay in between. The CDR3 here is CASSFRMSRGGVYNEQFF. DNA of the CDR3: TGTGCCAGCAGTTTTAGAATGAGTAGAGGGGGGGTCTACAATGAGCAGTTCTTC.

This clone was found once. V and J are TRBV4-1 and TRBJ2-5, with a weak D call TRBD2 (6 bases). V lost 3 bases and J 3 bases, leaving 14 bases between the germline ends. Germline lookup yields CDR1 MGHRA and CDR2 YSYEKL. The CDR3 contains 15 residues. CDR3 DNA: TGCGCCAGCAGCCAGGGTCTAGCGCCAGAAGAGACCCAGTACTTC. Translating gives CASSQGLAPEETQYF.